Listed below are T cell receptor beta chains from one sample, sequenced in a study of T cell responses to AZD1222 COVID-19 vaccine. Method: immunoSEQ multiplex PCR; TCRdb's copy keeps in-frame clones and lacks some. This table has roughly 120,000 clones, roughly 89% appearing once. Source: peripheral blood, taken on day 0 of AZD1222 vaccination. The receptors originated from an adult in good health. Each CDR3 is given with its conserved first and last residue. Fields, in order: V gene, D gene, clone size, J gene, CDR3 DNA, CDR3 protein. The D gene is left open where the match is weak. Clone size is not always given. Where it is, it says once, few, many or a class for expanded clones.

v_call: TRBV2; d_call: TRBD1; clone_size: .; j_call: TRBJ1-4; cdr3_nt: TGTGCCAGCAGGGACAGGGGAGTTCCTAATGAAAAACTGTTTTTT; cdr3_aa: CASRDRGVPNEKLFF
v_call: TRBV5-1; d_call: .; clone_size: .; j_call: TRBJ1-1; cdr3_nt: TGCGCCAGCAGCTTGACAGGGAACATGAACACTGAAGCTTTCTTT; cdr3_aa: CASSLTGNMNTEAFF
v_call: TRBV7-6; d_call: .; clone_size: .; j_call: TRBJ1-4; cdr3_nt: TGTGCCAGCAGCTTGCTTTTTGGTTCCCAGGGCGAACTGTTTTTT; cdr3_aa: CASSLLFGSQGELFF
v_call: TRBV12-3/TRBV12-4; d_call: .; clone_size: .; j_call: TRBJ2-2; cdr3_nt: TGTGCCAGCAGTCCCGCCGGGGAGCTGTTTTTT; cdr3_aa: CASSPAGELFF
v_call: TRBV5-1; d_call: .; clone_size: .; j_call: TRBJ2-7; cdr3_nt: TGCGCCAGCAACGGACAGACCTACGAGCAGTACTTC; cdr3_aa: CASNGQTYEQYF
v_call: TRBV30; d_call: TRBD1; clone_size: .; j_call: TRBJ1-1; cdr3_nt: TGTGCCTGGGACGGACAGGGGTTGAACACTGAAGCTTTCTTT; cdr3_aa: CAWDGQGLNTEAFF
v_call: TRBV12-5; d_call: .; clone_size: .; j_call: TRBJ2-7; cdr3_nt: TGTGCTAGTGCCCCTGGGCGGTCTTACGAGCAGTACTTC; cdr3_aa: CASAPGRSYEQYF
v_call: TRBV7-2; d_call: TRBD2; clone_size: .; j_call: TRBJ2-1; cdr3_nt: TGTGCCAGCAGCTTTCAACTAGCGGGCTCCAATGAGCAGTTCTTC; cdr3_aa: CASSFQLAGSNEQFF
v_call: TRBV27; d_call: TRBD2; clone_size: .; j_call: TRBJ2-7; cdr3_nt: TGTGCCAGCCTGGACTTGACTAGCGGAATCTCCTACGAGCAGTACTTC; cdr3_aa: CASLDLTSGISYEQYF
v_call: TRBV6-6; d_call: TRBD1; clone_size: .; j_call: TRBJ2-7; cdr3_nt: TGTGCCAGCAGCAAGGACAGGGGCGCCTACGAGCAGTACTTC; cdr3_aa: CASSKDRGAYEQYF
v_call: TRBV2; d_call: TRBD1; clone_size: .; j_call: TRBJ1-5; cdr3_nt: TGTGCCAGCAGGGGGGCACAGGGGGGTCAGCCCCAGCATTTT; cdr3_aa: CASRGAQGGQPQHF
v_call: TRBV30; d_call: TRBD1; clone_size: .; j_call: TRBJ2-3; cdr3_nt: TGTGCCTGGGGGGGGCAGGGGGCGATGGCAGATACGCAGTATTTT; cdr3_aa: CAWGGQGAMADTQYF
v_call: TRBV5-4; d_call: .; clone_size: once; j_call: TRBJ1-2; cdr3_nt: TGTGCCAGCAGCCCCACCGCGGGGAACTATGGCTACACCTTC; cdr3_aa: CASSPTAGNYGYTF
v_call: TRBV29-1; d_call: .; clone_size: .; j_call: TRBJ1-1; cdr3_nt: TGCAGCGTTGAAAGGCTGGGCTTGAACACTGAAGCTTTCTTT; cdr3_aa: CSVERLGLNTEAFF
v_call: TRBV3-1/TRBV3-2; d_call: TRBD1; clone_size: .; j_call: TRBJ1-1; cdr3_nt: TGTGCCAGCAGCCAATACAGACAGGGCGCTTTCTTT; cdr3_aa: CASSQYRQGAFF
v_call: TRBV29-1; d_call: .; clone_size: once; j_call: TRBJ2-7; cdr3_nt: TGCAGCGTTGACACCGGGACACTCGAGCAGTACTTC; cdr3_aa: CSVDTGTLEQYF
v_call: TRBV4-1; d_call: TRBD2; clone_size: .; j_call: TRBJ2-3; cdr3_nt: TGCGCCAGCAGCCAACAATGGGCGGGGGGGCCGAATACGCAGTATTTT; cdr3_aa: CASSQQWAGGPNTQYF
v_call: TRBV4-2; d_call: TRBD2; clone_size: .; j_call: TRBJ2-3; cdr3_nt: TGTGCCAGCAGCCAACTAGCGGGAGAAGAAAGTACAGATACGCAGTATTTT; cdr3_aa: CASSQLAGEESTDTQYF
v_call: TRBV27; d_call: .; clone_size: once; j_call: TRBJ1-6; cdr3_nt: TGTGCCAGCAAACCGGGACAAGGGCATAACTCACCCCTCCACTTT; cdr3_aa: CASKPGQGHNSPLHF
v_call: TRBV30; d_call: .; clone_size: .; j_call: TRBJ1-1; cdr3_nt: TGTGCCTGGGGAGCGGGCGATACTGAAGCTTTCTTT; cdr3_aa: CAWGAGDTEAFF
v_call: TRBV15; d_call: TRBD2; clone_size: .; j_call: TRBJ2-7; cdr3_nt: TGTGCCACCAGCAGAGATCGTCGGACTAGTATCCTCGAGCAGTACTTC; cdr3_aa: CATSRDRRTSILEQYF
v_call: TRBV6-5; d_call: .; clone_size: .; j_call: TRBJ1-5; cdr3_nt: TGTGCCAGCAGTTACTCTCGCTACAGGCCCAATCAGCCCCAGCATTTT; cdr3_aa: CASSYSRYRPNQPQHF
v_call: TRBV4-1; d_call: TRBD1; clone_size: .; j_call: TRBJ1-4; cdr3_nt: TGCGCCAGCAGCCAAGTAGGGGGCGACAATGAAAAACTGTTTTTT; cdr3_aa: CASSQVGGDNEKLFF
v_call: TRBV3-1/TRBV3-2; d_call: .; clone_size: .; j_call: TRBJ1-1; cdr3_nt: TGTGCCAGCAGCCAAGATTTCCGCACCCGATTCACTGAAGCTTTCTTT; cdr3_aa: CASSQDFRTRFTEAFF
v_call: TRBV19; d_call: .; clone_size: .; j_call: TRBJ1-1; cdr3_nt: TGTGCCAGTAGGGAAGGCACTGAAGCTTTCTTT; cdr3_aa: CASREGTEAFF
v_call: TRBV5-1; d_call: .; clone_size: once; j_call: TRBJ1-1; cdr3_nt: TGCGCCAGCAGCCTTCAAACGAACACTGAAGCTTTCTTT; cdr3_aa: CASSLQTNTEAFF
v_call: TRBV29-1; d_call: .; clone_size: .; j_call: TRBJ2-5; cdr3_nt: TGCAGCGTGGGGGCAGGGCAAGAGACCCAGTACTTC; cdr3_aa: CSVGAGQETQYF
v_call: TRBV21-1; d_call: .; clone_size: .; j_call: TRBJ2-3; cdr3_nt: TGTGCCAGCGGGCCGGGACAGGGGAAGAACCAGACAACAGATACGCAGTATTTT; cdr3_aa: CASGPGQGKNQTTDTQYF
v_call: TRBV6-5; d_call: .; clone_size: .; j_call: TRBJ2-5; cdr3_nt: TGTGCCAGCAGTCCCTTCAGGGACCAAGAGACCCAGTACTTC; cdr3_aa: CASSPFRDQETQYF
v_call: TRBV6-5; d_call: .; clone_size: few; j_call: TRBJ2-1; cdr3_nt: TGTGCCAGCAGTTACTCGGAGGGGGTGATTATGAATGAGCAGTTCTTC; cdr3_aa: CASSYSEGVIMNEQFF
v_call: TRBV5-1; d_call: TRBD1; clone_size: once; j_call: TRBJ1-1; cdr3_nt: TGCGCCAGCAGCTTGACAGGGGGGAACACTGAAGCTTTCTTT; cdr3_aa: CASSLTGGNTEAFF
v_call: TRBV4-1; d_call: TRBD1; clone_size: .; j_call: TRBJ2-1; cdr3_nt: TGCGCCAGCAGCCAAGAGGGTTGGACAGGGGGAGGCAATGAGCAGTTCTTC; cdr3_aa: CASSQEGWTGGGNEQFF
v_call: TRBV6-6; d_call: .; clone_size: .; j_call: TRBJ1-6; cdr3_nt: TGTGCCAGCGAGGGCAGGGCCCATAATTCACCCCTCCACTTT; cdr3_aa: CASEGRAHNSPLHF
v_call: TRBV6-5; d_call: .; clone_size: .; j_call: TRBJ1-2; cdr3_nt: TGTGCCAGCAGTTACGGGCACAACTATGGCTACACCTTC; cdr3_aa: CASSYGHNYGYTF
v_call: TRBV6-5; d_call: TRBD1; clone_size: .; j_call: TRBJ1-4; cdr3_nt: TGTGCCAGCAGGGGGACAGCCCTGAATGAAAAACTGTTTTTT; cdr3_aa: CASRGTALNEKLFF
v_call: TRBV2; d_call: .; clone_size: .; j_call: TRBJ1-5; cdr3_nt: TGTGCCAGCAGCACAAGGGCGGGATGGGGCAATCAGCCCCAGCATTTT; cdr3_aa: CASSTRAGWGNQPQHF
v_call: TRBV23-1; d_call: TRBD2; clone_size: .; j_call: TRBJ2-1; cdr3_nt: TGCGCCAGCAGTCCTTGGGGAGCGGGAGATACCTACAATGAGCAGTTCTTC; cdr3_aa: CASSPWGAGDTYNEQFF
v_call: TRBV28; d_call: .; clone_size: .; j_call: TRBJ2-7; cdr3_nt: TGTGCCAGCACCCCAGGCGGGTCGAGCTCCTACGAGCAGTACTTC; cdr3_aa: CASTPGGSSSYEQYF
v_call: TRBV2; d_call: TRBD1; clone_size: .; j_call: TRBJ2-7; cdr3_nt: TGTGCCAGCACTGGGACAGGGGGCTACGAGCAGTACTTC; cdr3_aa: CASTGTGGYEQYF
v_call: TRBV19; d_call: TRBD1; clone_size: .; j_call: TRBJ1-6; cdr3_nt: TGTGCCAGTAGTATAGATCACCGGACAGGGACGGGACTTAATTCACCCCTCCACTTT; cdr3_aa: CASSIDHRTGTGLNSPLHF
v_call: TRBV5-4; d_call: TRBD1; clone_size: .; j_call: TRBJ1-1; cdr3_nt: TGTGCCAGCAGCACATGGACAGGGGGCGGGGGTGAAGCTTTCTTT; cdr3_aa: CASSTWTGGGGEAFF
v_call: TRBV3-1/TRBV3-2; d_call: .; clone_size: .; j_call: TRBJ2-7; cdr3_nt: TGTGCCAGCACCCAGGGGGAGCGGGGGTCCTACGAGCAGTACTTC; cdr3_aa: CASTQGERGSYEQYF
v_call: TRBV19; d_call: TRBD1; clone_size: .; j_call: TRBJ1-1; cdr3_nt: TGTGCCAGTAGTGATTACAGGGGAGGGAGCACTGAAGCTTTCTTT; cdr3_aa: CASSDYRGGSTEAFF
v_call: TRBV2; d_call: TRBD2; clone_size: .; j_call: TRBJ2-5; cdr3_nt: TGTGCCAGCATCGGACTAGCGGGAAAGCAAGAGACCCAGTACTTC; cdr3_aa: CASIGLAGKQETQYF
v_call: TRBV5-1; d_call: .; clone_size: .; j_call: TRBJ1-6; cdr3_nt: TGCGCCAGCAGCTTGATAATGGGGAAAGATTCACCCCTCCACTTT; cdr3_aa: CASSLIMGKDSPLHF
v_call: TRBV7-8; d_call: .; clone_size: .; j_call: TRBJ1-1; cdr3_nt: TGTGCCAGCAGCTTAGCGCATGTCACCCACACTGAAGCTTTCTTT; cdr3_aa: CASSLAHVTHTEAFF
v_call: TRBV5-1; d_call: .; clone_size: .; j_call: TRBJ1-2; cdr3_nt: TGCGCCAGCAGCTTGGGGACGGAGACTAACTATGGCTACACCTTC; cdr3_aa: CASSLGTETNYGYTF
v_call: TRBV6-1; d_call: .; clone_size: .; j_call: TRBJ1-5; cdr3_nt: TGTGCCAGCAGTGAAGCCACGTTGGATCAGCCCCAGCATTTT; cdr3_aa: CASSEATLDQPQHF
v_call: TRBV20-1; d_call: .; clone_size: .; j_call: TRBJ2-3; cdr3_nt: TGCAGTGCTCCCGTGACAGATACGCAGTATTTT; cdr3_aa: CSAPVTDTQYF
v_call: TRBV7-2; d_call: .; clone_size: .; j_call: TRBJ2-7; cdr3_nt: TGTGCCAGCAGCTTAGCGGCGGGTTACTCCTACGAGCAGTACTTC; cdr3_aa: CASSLAAGYSYEQYF
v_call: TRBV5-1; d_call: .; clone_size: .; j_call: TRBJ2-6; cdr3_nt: TGCGCCAGCAGCTTGGGGGGATCGGTTGCCTCTGGGGCCAACGTCCTGACTTTC; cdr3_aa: CASSLGGSVASGANVLTF
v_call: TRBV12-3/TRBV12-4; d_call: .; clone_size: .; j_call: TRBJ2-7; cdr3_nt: TGTGCCAGCAGTTCAGCGAGGCGCGAGCAGTACTTC; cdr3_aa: CASSSARREQYF
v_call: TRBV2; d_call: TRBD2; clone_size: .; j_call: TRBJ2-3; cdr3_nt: TGTGCCAGCAGTGAAAGTGGGACTAGCGGATCGTATACGCAGTATTTT; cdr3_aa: CASSESGTSGSYTQYF